These 24 T cell receptor beta chains were sequenced from one sample in a study of blood T cell repertoires in COVID-19. TCRdb keeps only in-frame clones here, not all; method: immunoSEQ multiplex PCR. Of roughly 240,000 clones in the sample, 65% to 90% were seen once. Input material: PBMCs or T cells enriched from blood (not recorded which). The receptors here all came from a woman in her forties or fifties with acute COVID-19.

In this sample, this clone turned up once. The chain employs TRBV7-2 and TRBJ1-2, with a tentative D call TRBD1 (5 bases). The CDR3 is 14 amino acids. Trimming pared 5 bases from V and 8 bases from J, leaving 18 bases between. Germline CDR1 reads SGHTA; CDR2 reads FQGNSA. DNA for the CDR3: TGTGCCAGCAGCGTGGCCGGGGGGTCGTACGGCTACACCTTC. Protein: CASSVAGGSYGYTF.

The chain links TRBV25-1 to TRBJ2-1; perhaps TRBD1 as D (6 bases). Trimming took 3 bases from V and 2 from J, leaving 14 bases between them. Germline V gene data show CDR1 as MGHDK and CDR2 as SYGVNS. The CDR3 runs to 16 residues. The CDR3 sequence is CASSDILTGAYNEQFF. Written as DNA, the CDR3 is TGTGCCAGCAGTGATATACTGACAGGTGCCTACAATGAGCAGTTCTTC. Full variable domain (remainder filled in from reference TRBV25-1 and TRBJ2-1): EADIYQTPRYLVIGTGKKITLECSQTMGHDKMYWYQQDPGMELHLIHYSYGVNSTEKGDLSSESTVSRIRTEHFPLTLESARPSHTSQYLCASSDILTGAYNEQFFGPGTRLTVL.

The chain is built from TRBV3-1 (or the pseudogene TRBV3-2) and TRBJ2-5, with 8 nucleotides matching TRBD2. The junction had 5 bases not matched to a gene; V was cut back by 4 bases and J by 1 base. CDR1 and CDR2 from the germline V gene are LGHDT and YNNKEL (reference sequence). CDR3 length equals 15 residues. CDR3 amino acids: CASSRTGGLQETQYF. The CDR3 DNA follows: TGTGCCAGCAGCCGAACGGGGGGGCTCCAAGAGACCCAGTACTTC.

The chain recombines TRBV5-6 with TRBJ1-2, with D hard to call. The CDR3 contains 13 residues. V lost 0 bases and J lost 7, with 10 bases in between. The V gene's germline CDR1 is SGHDT and CDR2 YYEEEE. The DNA of the CDR3 is TGTGCCAGCAGCTTGGCCCGGAACAGTGGCTACACCTTC. As protein: CASSLARNSGYTF.

The chain links TRBV27 to TRBJ1-5, with D uncertain. Trimming shortened V by 5 bases and J by 0 bases, and 8 bases separated the two germline ends. This CDR3 is 14 amino acids long. The germline gives CDR1 MNHEY, CDR2 SMNVEV (reference sequence). The CDR3, as DNA: TGTGCCAGCAGTACGGCGGGTAGCAATCAGCCCCAGCATTTT. Its protein is CASSTAGSNQPQHF.

This clone was observed a few times. The chain couples TRBV7-2 to TRBJ1-1, with 10 nucleotides matching TRBD1. This CDR3 is built from 14 residues. The germline V gene has CDR1 SGHTA and CDR2 FQGNSA. Losses at the gene ends were 7 bases for V and 2 bases for J; bases not matched to a gene: 4. The CDR3 loop is CASTLTGGNTEAFF. CDR3 DNA sequence: TGTGCCAGCACCTTGACAGGGGGCAACACTGAAGCTTTCTTT.

This chain links TRBV19 with TRBJ1-2, with a possible D match to TRBD1 (6 bases). CDR1 and CDR2 (germline): LNHDA, SQIVND (reference sequence). V lost 5 bases, J lost 4 bases, and 11 bases lay in between. The CDR3 covers 13 residues. The CDR3 DNA follows: TGTGCCAGTAGTCCCGCAGGGGCCTATGGCTACACCTTC. Protein: CASSPAGAYGYTF. Looking up the rest from reference TRBV19 and TRBJ1-2 gives the full variable domain: DGGITQSPKYLFRKEGQNVTLSCEQNLNHDAMYWYRQDPGQGLRLIYYSQIVNDFQKGDIAEGYSVSREKKESFPLTVTSAQKNPTAFYLCASSPAGAYGYTFGSGTRLTVV.

The chain has TRBV18 and TRBJ2-7; no clear D gene. CDR1 is KGHSH and CDR2 is LQKENI in the germline V gene. V dropped 3 bases and J dropped 2 bases, with 11 bases sitting between them. The CDR3 runs to 14 residues. The CDR3 reads CASSPAGPTYEQYF. CDR3 in DNA: TGTGCCAGCTCACCGGCAGGCCCAACCTACGAGCAGTACTTC.

The CDR3, as DNA: TGTGCCAGTAGTGCCACTAGCGGGGGGGCCTGGGGGACCCAGTACTTC. Protein sequence: CASSATSGGAWGTQYF. The genes are TRBV19 and TRBJ2-5; the match to TRBD2 covers 13 bases. Germline loops: CDR1 LNHDA, CDR2 SQIVND (reference sequence). CDR3 length equals 16 residues. V lost 5 bases to trimming and J lost 7 bases; unmatched junction nucleotides: 10.

This chain uses TRBV5-6 with TRBJ1-4; the D is unclear. The CDR3 contains 12 residues. Trimming took 0 bases from V and 7 from J, leaving 4 bases between them. Germline CDR1 SGHDT, CDR2 YYEEEE. This chain's CDR3 is CASSLGAEKLFF. The CDR3 DNA reads TGTGCCAGCAGCTTGGGGGCTGAAAAACTGTTTTTT.

The chain links TRBV30 to TRBJ1-4, with D perhaps TRBD1 (6 bases). CDR1 and CDR2 from the germline V gene are GTSNPN and SVGIG (reference sequence). Trimming pared 4 bases from V and 3 bases from J, leaving 12 bases between. The CDR3 is 14 amino acids. DNA of the CDR3: TGTGCCTGGACACAGGGAGCGGCTAATGAAAAACTGTTTTTT. Amino acids: CAWTQGAANEKLFF.

This chain connects TRBV7-6 to TRBJ2-7; D gene uncertain. This CDR3 spans 13 amino acids. V lost 1 base, J lost 3 bases, and 7 bases lay in between. Per germline, CDR1 SGHVS and CDR2 FNYEAQ. CDR3 in amino acids: CASSLDLGYEQYF. The CDR3, as DNA: TGTGCCAGCAGCTTAGATCTAGGCTACGAGCAGTACTTC.

The chain employs TRBV7-2 and TRBJ2-5; D gene unclear. Germline V CDR1 and CDR2: SGHTA, FQGNSA. This CDR3 is 12 amino acids long. The V and J ends lost 5 bases and 4 bases respectively, with 8 bases between them. The CDR3 region is CASSTTVETQYF. The CDR3 nucleotides are TGTGCCAGCAGCACCACTGTAGAGACCCAGTACTTC.

This clone occurred once. The chain uses TRBV30 and TRBJ1-2; D perhaps matches TRBD1 (6 bases). Deletions cut 4 bases from V and 6 bases from J, with 15 bases between. The CDR3 loop spans 13 amino acids. Per the germline V gene, CDR1 is GTSNPN and CDR2 is SVGIG (reference sequence). CDR3 sequence: CAWTGRGYNGYTF. As DNA, the CDR3 is TGTGCCTGGACCGGAAGGGGGTACAATGGCTACACCTTC.

This clone was seen a few times. This chain links TRBV7-2 with TRBJ1-2; 12 nucleotides align to TRBD1. The CDR3 covers 19 residues. CDR1 and CDR2 (germline): SGHTA, FQGNSA. V dropped 2 bases and J dropped 4; count of bases not matched to a gene: 14. The CDR3 DNA reads as TGTGCCAGCAGCTTAACTTCCGGGACAGGGGGCGCGGAGACCTATGGCTACACCTTC. Translation: CASSLTSGTGGAETYGYTF.

The chain carries TRBV7-8 and TRBJ2-4; 8 nucleotides match TRBD2. J gave up 0 bases and V 5 bases, and 18 bases lay outside the gene matches. The CDR3 has 20 residues. CDR1 SGHVS and CDR2 FQNEAQ come from the germline V gene. The CDR3 loop is CASSQPQLAAKSLAKNIQYF. CDR3 in DNA: TGTGCCAGCAGCCAACCCCAACTAGCGGCAAAATCCTTAGCCAAAAACATTCAGTACTTC. Based on the CDR3 plus reference TRBV7-8 and TRBJ2-4, the full variable domain is GAGVSQSPRYKVAKRGQDVALRCDPISGHVSLFWYQQALGQGPEFLTYFQNEAQLDKSGLPSDRFFAERPEGSVSTLKIQRTQQEDSAVYLCASSQPQLAAKSLAKNIQYFGAGTRLSVL.

This chain links TRBV29-1 with TRBJ2-3; the D gene is possibly TRBD1 (6 bases). Germline values: CDR1 SQVTM, CDR2 ANQGSEA. Trimming removed 6 bases from V and 4 bases from J, with 14 bases in between. The CDR3 has 13 residues. CDR3 sequence (DNA): TGCAGCGTAACCAGGGGAAGTTCAGATACGCAGTATTTT. Residues: CSVTRGSSDTQYF.

The chain couples TRBV27 to TRBJ1-5; D is ambiguous. This CDR3 has 14 residues. V lost 5 bases and J lost 3, with 11 bases in between. From germline, CDR1 is MNHEY and CDR2 SMNVEV (reference sequence). CDR3 residues: CASSVGRLNQPQHF. In DNA, the CDR3 is TGTGCCAGCAGTGTCGGGAGACTCAATCAGCCCCAGCATTTT.

The chain has TRBV7-2 and TRBJ2-3; D is unclear. The germline V gene encodes CDR1 SGHTA and CDR2 FQGNSA. The CDR3 is made up of 15 amino acids. Trimming cost V 1 base and J 3 bases, with 11 bases left between them. This chain's CDR3 is CASSLGIYGTDTQYF. The CDR3 DNA reads as TGTGCCAGCAGCTTAGGGATTTACGGGACAGATACGCAGTATTTT. Combining the CDR3 with reference TRBV7-2 and TRBJ2-3 gives the whole variable domain GAGVSQSPSNKVTEKGKDVELRCDPISGHTALYWYRQSLGQGLEFLIYFQGNSAPDKSGLPSDRFSAERTGGSVSTLTIQRTQQEDSAVYLCASSLGIYGTDTQYFGPGTRLTVL.

This chain links TRBV5-1 with TRBJ2-5; 9 bases align to TRBD2. The trim removed 4 bases at V and 5 bases at J, leaving 12 bases unmatched. This CDR3 region has 16 residues. The germline gives CDR1 SGHRS, CDR2 YFSETQ. CDR3 loop: CASSPGVAGVGETQYF. CDR3 nucleotide sequence: TGCGCCAGCAGCCCCGGAGTAGCGGGGGTTGGGGAGACCCAGTACTTC. Full variable domain (rest looked up from reference TRBV5-1 and TRBJ2-5): KAGVTQTPRYLIKTRGQQVTLSCSPISGHRSVSWYQQTPGQGLQFLFEYFSETQRNKGNFPGRFSGRQFSNSRSEMNVSTLELGDSALYLCASSPGVAGVGETQYFGPGTRLLVL.

This sequence joins TRBV5-1 and TRBJ2-3; 11 positions match TRBD2. Germline loops: CDR1 SGHRS, CDR2 YFSETQ. The CDR3 sequence is 14 residues long. The trim removed 5 bases at V and 5 bases at J, leaving 4 bases unmatched. The DNA of the CDR3 is TGCGCCAGCAGTACTAGCGGGGGACAAGATACGCAGTATTTT. It encodes CASSTSGGQDTQYF.

V usage is TRBV5-8 and J usage is TRBJ1-3; perhaps TRBD1 as D (5 bases). Trimming removed 3 bases at V and 2 bases at J, with 15 bases between. CDR3 size: 16 residues. CDR1 is SGHTS, CDR2 YDEGEE, per germline. This CDR3 is CASSSGTFLAGNTIYF. CDR3 coding DNA: TGTGCCAGCAGCTCTGGGACTTTCCTGGCTGGAAACACCATATATTTT. The variable domain in full, completed from reference TRBV5-8 and TRBJ1-3, reads EAGVTQSPTHLIKTRGQQATLRCSPISGHTSVYWYQQALGLGLQFLLWYDEGEERNRGNFPPRFSGRQFPNYSSELNVNALELEDSALYLCASSSGTFLAGNTIYFGEGSWLTVV.

The chain recombines TRBV14 with TRBJ1-4; TRBD1 agrees at 9 bases. Germline lookup yields CDR1 SGHDN and CDR2 FVKESK. This CDR3 is built from 17 residues. Trimming removed 0 bases from V and 8 bases from J; junction bases left unmatched: 10. In DNA form, the CDR3 reads TGTGCCAGCAGCCAAGATGATTCCGGGACAGGGCGGGAAAAACTGTTTTTT. It codes for CASSQDDSGTGREKLFF. The full variable domain, its missing parts supplied by reference TRBV14 and TRBJ1-4, is EAGVTQFPSHSVIEKGQTVTLRCDPISGHDNLYWYRRVMGKEIKFLLHFVKESKQDESGMPNNRFLAERTGGTYSTLKVQPAELEDSGVYFCASSQDDSGTGREKLFFGSGTQLSVL.

The chain is built from TRBV7-7 and TRBJ2-1, with 9 bases lining up with TRBD1. CDR1 is SSHAT, CDR2 FNYEAQ, per germline (reference sequence). The CDR3 has 15 residues. V was pared by 4 bases and J by 5 bases, with 6 bases of the junction left unmatched. For the CDR3, the DNA is TGTGCCAGCAGCTCGGGGACAGGGCCCCACAATGAGCAGTTCTTC. Translating it yields CASSSGTGPHNEQFF.